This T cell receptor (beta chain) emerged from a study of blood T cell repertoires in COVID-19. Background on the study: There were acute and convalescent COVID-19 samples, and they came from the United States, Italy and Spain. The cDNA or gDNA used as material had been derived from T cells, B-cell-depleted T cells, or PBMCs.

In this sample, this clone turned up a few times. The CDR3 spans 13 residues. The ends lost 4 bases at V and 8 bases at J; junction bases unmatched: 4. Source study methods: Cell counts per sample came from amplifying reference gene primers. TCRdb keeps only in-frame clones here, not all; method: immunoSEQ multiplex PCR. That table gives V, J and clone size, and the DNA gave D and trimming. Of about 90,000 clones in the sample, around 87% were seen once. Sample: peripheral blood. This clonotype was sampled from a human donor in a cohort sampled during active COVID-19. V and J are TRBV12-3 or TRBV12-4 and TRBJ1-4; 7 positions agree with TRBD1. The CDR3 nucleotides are TGTGCCAGCAGTTGGCAGGGGGGCGAAAAACTGTTTTTT. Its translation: CASSWQGGEKLFF.